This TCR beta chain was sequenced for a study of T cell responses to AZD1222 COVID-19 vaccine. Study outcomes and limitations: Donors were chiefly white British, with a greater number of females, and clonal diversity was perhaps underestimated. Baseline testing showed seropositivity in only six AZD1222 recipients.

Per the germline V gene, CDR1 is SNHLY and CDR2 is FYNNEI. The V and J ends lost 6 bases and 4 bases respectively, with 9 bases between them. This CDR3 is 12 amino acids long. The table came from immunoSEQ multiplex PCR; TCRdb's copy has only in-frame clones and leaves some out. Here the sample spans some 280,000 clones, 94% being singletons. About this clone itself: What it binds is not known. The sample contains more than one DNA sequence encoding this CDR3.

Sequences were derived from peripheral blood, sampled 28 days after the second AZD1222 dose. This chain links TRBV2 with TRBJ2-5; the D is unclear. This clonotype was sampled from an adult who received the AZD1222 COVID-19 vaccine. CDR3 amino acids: CASRDRGETQYF. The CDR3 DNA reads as TGTGCCAGCAGAGACCGTGGAGAGACCCAGTACTTC.